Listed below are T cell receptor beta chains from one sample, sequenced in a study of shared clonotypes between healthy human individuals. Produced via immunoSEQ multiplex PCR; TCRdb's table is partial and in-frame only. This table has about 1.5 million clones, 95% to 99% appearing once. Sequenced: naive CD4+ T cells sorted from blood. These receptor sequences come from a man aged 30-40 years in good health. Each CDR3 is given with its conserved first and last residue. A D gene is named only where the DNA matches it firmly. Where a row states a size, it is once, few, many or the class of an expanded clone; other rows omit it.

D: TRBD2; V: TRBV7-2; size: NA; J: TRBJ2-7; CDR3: CASSRLAGSYEQYF; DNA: TGTGCCAGCAGTCGACTAGCGGGAAGCTACGAGCAGTACTTC
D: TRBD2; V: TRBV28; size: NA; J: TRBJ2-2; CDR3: CASSLLAGRRTGELFF; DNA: TGTGCCAGCAGTTTGTTAGCGGGGAGGCGGACCGGGGAGCTGTTTTTT
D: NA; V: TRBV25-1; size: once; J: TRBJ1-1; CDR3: CASSEFMSENTEAFF; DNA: TGTGCCAGCAGTGAATTTATGTCGGAGAACACTGAAGCTTTCTTT
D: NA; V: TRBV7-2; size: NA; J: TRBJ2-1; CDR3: CASSSGAHNEQFF; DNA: TGTGCCAGCAGCTCTGGGGCGCACAATGAGCAGTTCTTC
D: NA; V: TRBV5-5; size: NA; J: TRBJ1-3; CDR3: CASSLRGGPISGNTIYF; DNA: TGTGCCAGCAGCTTGAGAGGGGGGCCCATCTCTGGAAACACCATATATTTT
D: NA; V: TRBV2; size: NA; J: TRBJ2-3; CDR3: CASSPLGASTDTQYF; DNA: TGTGCCAGCAGTCCGCTGGGGGCAAGCACAGATACGCAGTATTTT
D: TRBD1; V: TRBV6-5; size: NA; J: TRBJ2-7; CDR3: CASSLYRGIPYEQYF; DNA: TGTGCCAGCAGTTTATACAGGGGGATCCCCTACGAGCAGTACTTC
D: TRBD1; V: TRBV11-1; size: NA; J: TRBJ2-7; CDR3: CASSPNRGVEQYF; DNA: TGTGCCAGCAGCCCAAACAGGGGTGTGGAGCAGTACTTC
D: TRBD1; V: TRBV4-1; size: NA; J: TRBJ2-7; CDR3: CASSREQGNYEQYF; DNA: TGCGCCAGCAGCCGGGAACAGGGGAACTACGAGCAGTACTTC
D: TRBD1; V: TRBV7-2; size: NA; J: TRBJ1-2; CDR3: CASSSGQGAYGYTF; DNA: TGTGCCAGCAGCTCGGGACAGGGGGCTTATGGCTACACCTTC
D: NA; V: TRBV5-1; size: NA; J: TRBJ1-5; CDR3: CASIYRRGNGAQHF; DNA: TGCGCCAGCATTTACCGCAGGGGCAATGGGGCCCAGCATTTT
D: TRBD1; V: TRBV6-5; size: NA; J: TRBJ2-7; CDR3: CASSYWTGTYEQYF; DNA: TGTGCCAGCAGTTATTGGACAGGGACCTACGAGCAGTACTTC
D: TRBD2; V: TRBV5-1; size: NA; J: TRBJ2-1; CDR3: CASSLDRGLNNEQFF; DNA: TGCGCCAGCAGCTTGGATCGGGGACTAAACAATGAGCAGTTCTTC
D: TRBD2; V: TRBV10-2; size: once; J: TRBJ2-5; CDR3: CASSGGGGRETQYF; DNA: TGCGCCAGCTCGGGAGGGGGGGGCCGGGAGACCCAGTACTTC
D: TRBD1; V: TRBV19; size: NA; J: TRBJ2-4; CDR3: CASARGTGGLYEKVAKNIQYF; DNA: TGTGCCAGTGCTAGAGGGACAGGGGGCCTATATGAAAAGGTAGCCAAAAACATTCAGTACTTC
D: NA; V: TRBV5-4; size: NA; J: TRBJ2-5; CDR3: CASSLRTSPETQYF; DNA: TGTGCCAGCAGCTTGAGAACTAGCCCGGAGACCCAGTACTTC
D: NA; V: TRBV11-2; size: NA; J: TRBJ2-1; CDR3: CASSPPILGITEQFF; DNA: TGTGCCAGCAGCCCTCCTATTCTGGGTATCACTGAGCAGTTCTTC
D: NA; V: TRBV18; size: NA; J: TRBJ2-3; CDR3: CASSPTVRGAWPDTQYF; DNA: TGTGCCAGCTCACCTACCGTAAGAGGGGCCTGGCCAGATACGCAGTATTTT
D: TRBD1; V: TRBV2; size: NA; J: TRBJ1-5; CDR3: CASRADRVEGQPQHF; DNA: TGTGCCAGCAGGGCGGACAGGGTGGAGGGGCAGCCCCAGCATTTT
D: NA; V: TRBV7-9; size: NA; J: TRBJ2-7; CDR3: CASRLSGVTYEQYF; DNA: TGTGCCAGCAGGTTGTCTGGAGTTACCTACGAGCAGTACTTC
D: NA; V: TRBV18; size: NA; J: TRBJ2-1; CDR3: CASSPGQYNEQFF; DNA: TGTGCCAGCTCACCCGGACAGTACAATGAGCAGTTCTTC
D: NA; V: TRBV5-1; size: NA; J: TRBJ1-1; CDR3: CASSLEGGTEAFF; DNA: TGCGCCAGCAGCTTGGAGGGTGGCACTGAAGCTTTCTTT
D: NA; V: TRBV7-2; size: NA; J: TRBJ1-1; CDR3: CASSPQMNTEAFF; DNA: TGTGCCAGCAGCCCCCAGATGAACACTGAAGCTTTCTTT
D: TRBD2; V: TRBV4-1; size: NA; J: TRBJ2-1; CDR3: CASSPGLAGVNEQFF; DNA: TGCGCCAGCAGTCCCGGACTAGCGGGAGTCAATGAGCAGTTCTTC
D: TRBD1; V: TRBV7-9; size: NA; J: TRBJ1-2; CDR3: CASSRTGSDGYTF; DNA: TGTGCCAGCAGCCGGACAGGCAGTGACGGCTACACCTTC
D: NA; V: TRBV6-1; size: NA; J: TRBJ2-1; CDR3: CASSEISVSYNEQFF; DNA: TGTGCCAGCAGTGAAATAAGCGTCTCCTACAATGAGCAGTTCTTC
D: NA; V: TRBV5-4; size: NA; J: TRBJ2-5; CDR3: CASSLPGLRGETQYF; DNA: TGTGCCAGCAGCTTGCCCGGACTGAGAGGCGAGACCCAGTACTTC
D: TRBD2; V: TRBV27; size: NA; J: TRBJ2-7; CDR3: CASSFSPETSGYEQYF; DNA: TGTGCCAGCAGTTTCTCCCCGGAGACTAGCGGCTACGAGCAGTACTTC
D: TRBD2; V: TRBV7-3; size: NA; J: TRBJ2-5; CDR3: CASSPSGRAYMETQYF; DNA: TGTGCCAGCAGCCCTAGCGGGAGGGCCTACATGGAGACCCAGTACTTC
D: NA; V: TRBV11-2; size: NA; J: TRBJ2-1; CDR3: CASSLQNEQFF; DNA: TGTGCCAGCAGCTTACAAAATGAGCAGTTCTTC
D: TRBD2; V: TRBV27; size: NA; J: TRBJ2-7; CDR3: CASSGGLADSYEQYF; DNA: TGTGCCAGCAGTGGAGGACTAGCGGACTCCTACGAGCAGTACTTC
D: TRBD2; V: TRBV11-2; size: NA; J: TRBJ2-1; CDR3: CASSRSSGSSYNEQFF; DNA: TGTGCCAGCAGTCGATCTAGCGGGAGCTCCTACAATGAGCAGTTCTTC
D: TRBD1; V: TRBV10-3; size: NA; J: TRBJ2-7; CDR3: CAIRSGTGVWEQYF; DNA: TGTGCCATTCGAAGCGGGACAGGGGTTTGGGAGCAGTACTTC
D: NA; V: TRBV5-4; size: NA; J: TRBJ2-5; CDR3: CASSLRSVGAEETQYF; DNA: TGTGCCAGCAGCTTGAGGTCGGTAGGGGCAGAGGAGACCCAGTACTTC
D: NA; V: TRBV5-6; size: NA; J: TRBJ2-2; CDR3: CASSRAVNTGELFF; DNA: TGTGCCAGCAGCCGGGCTGTGAACACCGGGGAGCTGTTTTTT
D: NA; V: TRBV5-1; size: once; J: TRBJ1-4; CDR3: CASSLTEPRGKLFF; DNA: TGCGCCAGCAGCTTGACAGAGCCTAGAGGTAAACTGTTTTTT
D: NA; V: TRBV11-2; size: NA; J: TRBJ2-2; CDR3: CASSPGRGRVSGELFF; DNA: TGTGCCAGCAGCCCCGGAAGGGGTCGGGTTTCCGGGGAGCTGTTTTTT
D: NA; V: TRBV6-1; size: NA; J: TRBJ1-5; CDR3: CASSASVTGGWSQPQHF; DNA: TGTGCCAGCAGTGCATCAGTGACAGGCGGTTGGAGTCAGCCCCAGCATTTT
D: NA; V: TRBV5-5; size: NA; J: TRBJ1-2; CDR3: CASSADRRNYGYTF; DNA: TGTGCCAGCAGCGCGGACAGACGGAACTATGGCTACACCTTC
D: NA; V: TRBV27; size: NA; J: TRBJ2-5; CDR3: CASSFRHSQETQYF; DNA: TGTGCCAGCAGTTTTCGTCACAGCCAAGAGACCCAGTACTTC
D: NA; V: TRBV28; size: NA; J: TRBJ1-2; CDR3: CASSPLDKNGYTF; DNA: TGTGCCAGCAGCCCCCTCGACAAAAATGGCTACACCTTC
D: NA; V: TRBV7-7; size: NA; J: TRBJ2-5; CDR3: CASSRNSETQYF; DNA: TGTGCTAGCAGCCGAAACAGCGAGACCCAGTACTTC
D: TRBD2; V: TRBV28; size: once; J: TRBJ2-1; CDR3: CASSFITSGRGEQFF; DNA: TGTGCCAGCAGTTTTATCACTAGCGGGAGGGGTGAGCAGTTCTTC